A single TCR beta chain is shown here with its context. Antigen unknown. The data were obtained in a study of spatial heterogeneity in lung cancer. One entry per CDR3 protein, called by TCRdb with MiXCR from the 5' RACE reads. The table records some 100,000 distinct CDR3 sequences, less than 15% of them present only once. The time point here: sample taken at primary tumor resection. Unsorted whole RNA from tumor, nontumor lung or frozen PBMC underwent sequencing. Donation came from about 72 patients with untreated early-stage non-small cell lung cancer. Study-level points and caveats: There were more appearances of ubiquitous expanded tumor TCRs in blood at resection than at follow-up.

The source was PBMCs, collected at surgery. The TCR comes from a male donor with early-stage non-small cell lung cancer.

CDR3 in amino acids: CASSATRTSGRASYNEQFF. The CDR3 DNA is TGTGCCAGCAGCGCAACTAGGACTAGCGGGAGGGCCTCCTACAATGAGCAGTTCTTC. V usage is TRBV7-9 and J usage is TRBJ2-1; 15 positions match TRBD2. The CDR3 has 19 amino acids. V was pared by 5 bases and J by 0 bases, with 8 bases of the junction left unmatched. Germline assignment: CDR1 SEHNR and CDR2 FQNEAQ (reference sequence).